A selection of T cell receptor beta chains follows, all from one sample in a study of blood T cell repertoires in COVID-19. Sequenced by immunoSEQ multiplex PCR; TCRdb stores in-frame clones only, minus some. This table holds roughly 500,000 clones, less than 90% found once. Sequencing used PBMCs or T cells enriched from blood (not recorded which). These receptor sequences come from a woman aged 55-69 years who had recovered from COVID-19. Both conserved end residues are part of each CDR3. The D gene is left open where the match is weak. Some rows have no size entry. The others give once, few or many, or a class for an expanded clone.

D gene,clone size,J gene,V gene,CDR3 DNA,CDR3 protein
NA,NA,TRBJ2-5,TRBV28,TGTGCCGGCAGACAGGCTGATCAAGAGACCCAGTACTTC,CAGRQADQETQYF
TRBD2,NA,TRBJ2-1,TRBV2,TGTGCCAGCAGCTCCCCCGTGACTAGCGGCTCCTACAATGAGCAGTTCTTC,CASSSPVTSGSYNEQFF
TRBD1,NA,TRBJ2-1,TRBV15,TGTGCCACCAGCAGGGCAGGACAGGGCGTTGTTAATGAGCAGTTCTTC,CATSRAGQGVVNEQFF
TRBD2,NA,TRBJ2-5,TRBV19,TGTGCCAGTAGTATAGACGAGGGAGGGTCGGGGACCCAGTACTTC,CASSIDEGGSGTQYF
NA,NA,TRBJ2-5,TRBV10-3,TGTGCCATCAGTGACCCAGCGGGCCCCCAAGAGACCCAGTACTTC,CAISDPAGPQETQYF
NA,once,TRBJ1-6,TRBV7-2,TGTGCCAGCAGCTTCAGGGATTATAATTCACCCCTCCACTTT,CASSFRDYNSPLHF
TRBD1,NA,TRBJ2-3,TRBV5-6,TGTGCCAGCAGCTCCCGACAGGGTAGAGATACGCAGTATTTT,CASSSRQGRDTQYF
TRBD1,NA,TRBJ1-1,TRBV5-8,TGTGCCAGCAGCTACGGACAGGGATCCACTGAAGCTTTCTTT,CASSYGQGSTEAFF
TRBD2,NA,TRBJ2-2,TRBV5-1,TGCGCCAGCAGCTCAGGGACTACCCGCACCGGGGAGCTGTTTTTT,CASSSGTTRTGELFF
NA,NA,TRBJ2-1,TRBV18,TGTGCCAGCTCACAGGGGATGAATGAGCAGTTCTTC,CASSQGMNEQFF
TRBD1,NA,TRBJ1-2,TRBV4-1,TGCGCCAGCAGCCATTACGGGACAGGGTCCAACTATGGCTACACCTTC,CASSHYGTGSNYGYTF
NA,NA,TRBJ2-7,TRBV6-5,TGTGCCAGCAGCAGTACAGGTCTTAACTCCTACGAGCAGTACTTC,CASSSTGLNSYEQYF
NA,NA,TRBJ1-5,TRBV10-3,TGTGCCATCAGTTCAGACAGGACTTATCAGCCCCAGCATTTT,CAISSDRTYQPQHF
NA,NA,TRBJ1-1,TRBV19,TGTGCCAGTAGTCCAGATTCCGGGACTAGAAACACTGAAGCTTTCTTT,CASSPDSGTRNTEAFF
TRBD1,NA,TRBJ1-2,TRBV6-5,TGTGCCACCCTACCCGGGACAGGGTACACCTTC,CATLPGTGYTF
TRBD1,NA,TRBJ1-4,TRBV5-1,TGCGCCAGCAGCGACCCGGGACAGGGGGCAACTAATGAAAAACTGTTTTTT,CASSDPGQGATNEKLFF
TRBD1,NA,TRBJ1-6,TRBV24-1,TGTGCCACCAGTGATCCCGGGACAGGAGTGTATTCACCCCTCCACTTT,CATSDPGTGVYSPLHF
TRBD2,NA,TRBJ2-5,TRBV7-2,TGTGCCAGCAGCCCTAAACTAGCGGGGCGGCAAGAGACCCAGTACTTC,CASSPKLAGRQETQYF
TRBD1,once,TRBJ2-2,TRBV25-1,TGTGCCAGCAGTGACCCAGGACAGGGGTACACCGGGGAGCTGTTTTTT,CASSDPGQGYTGELFF
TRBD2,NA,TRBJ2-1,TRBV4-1,TGCGCCAGCAGCCAACCATTTGGGACTAGAGGCGATGAGCAGTTCTTC,CASSQPFGTRGDEQFF
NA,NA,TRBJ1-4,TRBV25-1,TGTGCCAGCAGTCTCCGGGATTCGAGAGAAAAACTGTTTTTT,CASSLRDSREKLFF
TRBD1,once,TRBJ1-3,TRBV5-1,TGCGCCAGCAGTCGGGGACAGAACTCTGGAAACACCATATATTTT,CASSRGQNSGNTIYF
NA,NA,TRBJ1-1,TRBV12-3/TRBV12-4,TGTGCCAGCAGTCAGACACAGAACACTGAAGCTTTCTTT,CASSQTQNTEAFF
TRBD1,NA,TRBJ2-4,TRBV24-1,TGTGCCACCAGTGATTCCGGGACAGGGGACATTCAGTACTTC,CATSDSGTGDIQYF
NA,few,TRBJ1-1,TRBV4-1,TGCGCCAGCAGCCCATCGGGACACTTGAACACTGAAGCTTTCTTT,CASSPSGHLNTEAFF
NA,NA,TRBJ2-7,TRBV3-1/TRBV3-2,TGTGCCAGCAGCCAAATTGTTAACTCCTACGAGCAGTACTTC,CASSQIVNSYEQYF
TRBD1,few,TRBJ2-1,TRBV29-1,TGCAGCGTTGAGGGGGGGACAGGGTGGAACAATGAGCAGTTCTTC,CSVEGGTGWNNEQFF
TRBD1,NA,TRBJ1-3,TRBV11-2,TGTGCCAGCAGACGGACAGGGACTTCTGGAAACACCATATATTTT,CASRRTGTSGNTIYF
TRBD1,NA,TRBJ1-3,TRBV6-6,TGTGCCAGCAGTCCCTACACAGGGGGAAGCTCTGGAAACACCATATATTTT,CASSPYTGGSSGNTIYF
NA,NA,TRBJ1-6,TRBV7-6,TGTGCCAGCAGCCAAATTAATTCACCCCTCCACTTT,CASSQINSPLHF
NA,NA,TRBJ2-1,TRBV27,TGTGCCAGCAGTTTGATTTCGGACTCACACAATGAGCAGTTCTTC,CASSLISDSHNEQFF
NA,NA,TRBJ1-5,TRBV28,TGTGCCAGCCGAACCACAGGGCCATATCAGCCCCAGCATTTT,CASRTTGPYQPQHF
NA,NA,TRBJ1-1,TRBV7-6,TGTGCCAGCAGCTCCTTTTTTGGACATGGCGCTTTCTTT,CASSSFFGHGAFF
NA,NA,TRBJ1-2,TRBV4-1,TGCGCCAGCAGCGGCCTCTATGGCTACACCTTC,CASSGLYGYTF
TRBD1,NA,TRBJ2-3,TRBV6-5,TGTGCCAGCAGCCGAACAGGGGTGCCAACAGATACGCAGTATTTT,CASSRTGVPTDTQYF
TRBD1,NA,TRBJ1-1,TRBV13,TGTGCCAGCAGCCTCCACCCCGGACAGGGAACTGAAGCTTTCTTT,CASSLHPGQGTEAFF
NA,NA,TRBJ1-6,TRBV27,TGTGCCAGCAGTTGGCGGGTACTTGGGGATAATTCACCCCTCCACTTT,CASSWRVLGDNSPLHF
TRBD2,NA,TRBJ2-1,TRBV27,TGTGCCAGCAGTCGCGATCCGGGACTAGCGGGATACAATGAGCAGTTCTTC,CASSRDPGLAGYNEQFF
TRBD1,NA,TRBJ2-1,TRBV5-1,TGCGCCAGCAGCTTGGACAAGGGGGCTGGCTACAATGAGCAGTTCTTC,CASSLDKGAGYNEQFF
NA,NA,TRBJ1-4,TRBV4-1,TGCGCCAGCAGCCAAGTTAGCGTGGGAGCTAATGAAAAACTGTTTTTT,CASSQVSVGANEKLFF
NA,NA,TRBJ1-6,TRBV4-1,TGCGCCAGCAGCCAAGATTCCGGGGTGTGGAATTCACCCCTCCACTTT,CASSQDSGVWNSPLHF